These 13 T cell receptor beta chains share one sample of origin, sequenced in a study of tumor and adjacent non-tumor tissue in lung cancer. Three rounds of nested PCR, following a modified ARM-PCR protocol, produced the TCRbeta library. TCRdb processed the multiplex PCR reads anew with MiXCR; each CDR3 protein has one entry. The table lists 50,000 to 60,000 distinct CDR3 sequences, 74% of them singletons. RNA was extracted from bulk tissue without any cell sorting. More than 3 cm separated this lung sample from the edge of the tumor. Source material: distant non-tumor lung tissue. These receptors were collected from a woman aged 55-75 years with non-small cell lung cancer.

Remarks on this clonotype: Being one base from a much bigger clone, this may be a read error. The chain combines TRBV5-1 with TRBJ1-4, with D unclear. CDR1 is SGHRS and CDR2 is YFSETQ in the germline V gene. CDR3 length equals 15 residues. CDR3 amino acids: CASSPSSAPNEKLLF. The CDR3 coding sequence is TGCGCCAGCAGCCCCTCCTCGGCCCCCAATGAAAAACTGCTTTTT.

Note on this clonotype: One junction end disagrees with the germline gene, perhaps due to a read error. The chain couples TRBV29-1 to TRBJ2-2; D is undetermined. The CDR3 is 14 amino acids. Germline CDR1 and CDR2: SQVTM and ANQGSEA. CDR3 sequence (DNA): TGCAGCGTTACAAGGAAGACGAACACCTGGGAGCTGTTTTTT. Its translation: CSVTRKTNTWELFF.

This clonotype appeared a single time. One end of the junction does not line up with germline, which may come from a read error. The chain is built from TRBV7-9 and TRBJ1-1; D call uncertain. Germline CDR1 reads SEHNR; CDR2 reads FQNEAQ (reference sequence). CDR3 length: 13 residues. This CDR3 reads CVSSLDRRTEAYF. CDR3 DNA sequence: TGTGTCAGCAGCTTAGACCGGAGGACTGAAGCTTACTTT.

Worth noting for this clonotype: One end of the junction does not line up with germline, which may come from a read error. V gene TRBV6-2 or TRBV6-3 combines with J gene TRBJ2-1; a possible D gene is TRBD2 (5 bases). The CDR3 length is 16 residues. Per the germline V gene, CDR1 is MNHEY and CDR2 is SVGEGT. The CDR3 protein is CASSSSSGIGIHEQFF. The CDR3 bases are TGTGCCAGCAGTTCCTCCTCCGGGATAGGGATTCATGAGCAGTTCTTT.

The sample holds many counts of this clonotype. The chain has TRBV11-2 and TRBJ2-1; 13 bases are shared with TRBD2. Germline CDR1 and CDR2: SGHAT and FQNNGV. This CDR3 region has 15 residues. The J segment lost 14 bases and the V segment lost 2 bases, leaving 9 bases of the junction unmatched. CDR3 coding DNA: TGTGCCAGCAGCTTAACCAGGACTAGCGGGGGCCATGAGTTCTTC. As protein: CASSLTRTSGGHEFF.

For this clonotype: The germline gene is not matched at one end of the junction; a read error may be the cause. The CDR3 nucleotides read TGCGCTAGCAGCCAAGATGGCGGACTAGCAGGAGAGACCCAGTACTTC. Amino acids: CASSQDGGLAGETQYF. The genes are TRBV4-3 and TRBJ2-5; TRBD2 aligns across 8 bases. The CDR3 extends over 16 amino acids. The V gene's germline CDR1 is LGHNA and CDR2 YSLEER.

In regard to this clonotype: An end of the junction does not agree with germline; a read error may underlie this. The chain joins TRBV11-2 to TRBJ2-5; 9 positions agree with TRBD1. CDR1 is SGHAT and CDR2 is FQNNGV in the germline V gene. CDR3 size: 16 residues. CDR3: CANSLLGQGTAETQYF. Written as DNA, the CDR3 is TGTGCCAACAGCTTACTAGGACAGGGGACTGCCGAGACCCAGTACTTC.

This chain uses TRBV14 with TRBJ2-1; D might be TRBD1 (6 bases). The V end was cut by 2 bases, the J end by 3 bases, with 14 bases between. Germline CDR1 is SGHDN and CDR2 is FVKESK. The CDR3 loop spans 16 amino acids. The CDR3 DNA reads as TGTGCCAGCAGCCAATTAGGGGGAATCCACTACAATGAGCAGTTCTTC. This gives the protein CASSQLGGIHYNEQFF.

Notes on this clonotype: A junction boundary mismatches the germline segment, possibly from a read error. J is TRBJ2-5 and V is TRBV6-5; D unclear. The CDR3 consists of 16 residues. The V gene's germline CDR1 is MNHEY and CDR2 SVGAGI. Written as DNA, the CDR3 is TGTGCCAGCAGGCGTGGTGGGTCACACGGCCAAGAGACTCAGTACTTC. The encoded protein is CASRRGGSHGQETQYF.

Concerning this clonotype: A much larger clonotype is one base distant, so this may be a read error. This chain joins TRBV5-1 and TRBJ1-5; D gene uncertain. The V gene's germline CDR1 is SGHRS and CDR2 YFSETQ. The CDR3 is 14 amino acids. CDR3 sequence reads: CTSSPGVGNQPQHF. The CDR3 DNA reads as TGCACCAGCAGCCCGGGTGTAGGTAATCAGCCCCAGCATTTT.

Concerning this clonotype: At one end the junction does not follow the germline gene, possibly because of a read error. The CDR3 DNA follows: TGTCCCAGAAGACAAGGACAGGTCCCTACACAGTATTTC. Its protein product is CPRRQGQVPTQYF. V and J are TRBV6-5 and TRBJ2-3; 7 nucleotides agree with TRBD1. Germline values: CDR1 MNHEY, CDR2 SVGAGI. The CDR3 sequence is 13 residues long.

This clonotype appeared a single time. The rearrangement uses TRBV6-2 or TRBV6-3 and TRBJ2-5, with D perhaps TRBD1 or TRBD2 (6 bases each). The V and J ends lost 2 bases and 5 bases respectively, with 21 bases between them. Per the germline V gene, CDR1 is MNHEY and CDR2 is SVGEGT. The CDR3 has 17 amino acids. CDR3 in DNA: TGTGCCAGCAGTTACGAGGGACACGTCGGGGGACTGGAGACCCAGTACTTC. Residues: CASSYEGHVGGLETQYF.

V usage is TRBV30 and J usage is TRBJ1-2; 7 nucleotides agree with TRBD1. V dropped 4 bases and J dropped 5; count of bases not matched to a gene: 4. CDR3 size: 12 residues. Germline assignment: CDR1 GTSNPN and CDR2 SVGIG (reference sequence). This CDR3 reads CAWIGGAYGYTF. The CDR3 nucleotides read TGTGCCTGGATAGGGGGCGCTTATGGCTACACCTTC.